These 27 T cell receptor beta chains originate from one sample sequenced in a study of T cell clones after liver transplantation. Sequencing was performed with immunoSEQ multiplex PCR; in TCRdb, only in-frame clones are kept and a portion is missing. Seen here are over 50,000 clones, around 85% observed once, and the top ten hold around 7.8%. The material was CD4+ T cells from blood, obtained before liver transplant. Receptors originate from a human donor who received a liver transplant.

V usage is TRBV7-2 and J usage is TRBJ1-2; TRBD1 is a possible D gene (5 bases). V dropped 0 bases and J dropped 3 bases, with 11 bases sitting between them. Germline loops: CDR1 SGHTA, CDR2 FQGNSA. This CDR3 spans 15 amino acids. The CDR3 reads CASSLAADRDYGYTF. The CDR3 DNA follows: TGTGCCAGCAGCTTAGCTGCCGACAGAGACTATGGCTACACCTTC.

J is TRBJ2-1 and V is TRBV7-3; 8 nucleotides agree with TRBD2. Per the germline V gene, CDR1 is SGHTA and CDR2 is FQGTGA. This CDR3 has 14 amino acids. After removal of 1 base from V and 6 bases from J, the junction contained 2 bases not matched to a gene. CDR3 coding DNA: TGTGCCAGCAGCTTAATGGGGACTAGCAATGAGCAGTTCTTC. Its protein is CASSLMGTSNEQFF.

There are a few counts of this clone. The chain joins TRBV30 to TRBJ1-4, with D possibly matching TRBD1 (5 bases). Germline CDR1 and CDR2: GTSNPN and SVGIG (reference sequence). This CDR3 spans 11 amino acids. Trimming pared 6 bases from V and 8 bases from J, leaving 10 bases between. CDR3 amino acids: CACTWGEKLFF. The CDR3 DNA follows: TGTGCCTGTACGTGGGGGGAAAAACTGTTTTTT.

This clone came up once. V is TRBV6-1 and J is TRBJ2-2; D gene ambiguous. Per the germline V gene, CDR1 is MNHNS and CDR2 is SASEGT. V lost 0 bases to trimming and J lost 1 base, with 12 bases between them. There are 17 residues in the CDR3. The CDR3 is CASSEARQRQNTGELFF. The CDR3 nucleotides read TGTGCCAGCAGTGAAGCGCGCCAGCGACAGAACACCGGGGAGCTGTTTTTT.

This chain links TRBV11-3 with TRBJ1-3; a possible D gene is TRBD1 (6 bases). This CDR3 has 14 amino acids. Germline V gene lookup returns CDR1 SGHNT and CDR2 YENEEA. The V and J ends lost 5 bases and 8 bases respectively, with 16 bases between them. CDR3 sequence: CASSPGQGLDTIYF. Written as DNA, the CDR3 is TGTGCCAGCAGCCCAGGTCAGGGGCTCGACACCATATATTTT.

This rearrangement joins TRBV19 to TRBJ2-7; possibly TRBD1 or TRBD2 for D (5 bases each). Germline CDR1 is LNHDA and CDR2 is SQIVND (reference sequence). The CDR3 spans 15 residues. V dropped 1 base and J dropped 3 bases, with 13 bases sitting between them. CDR3 nucleotides: TGTGCCAGTAGTATAGGTCGGGACCTCCTCTACGAGCAGTACTTC. Protein: CASSIGRDLLYEQYF.

V is TRBV9 and J is TRBJ2-1, with 11 positions matching TRBD2. Looked up from germline, CDR1 is SGDLS and CDR2 is YYNGEE. The CDR3 loop spans 18 amino acids. V was clipped by 4 bases and J by 8 bases; unmatched bases: 17. This CDR3 reads CASSPIALTSGSSYEQFF. CDR3 nucleotides: TGTGCCAGCAGCCCTATAGCCCTCACTAGCGGGAGTTCATATGAGCAGTTCTTC.

V is TRBV7-9 and J is TRBJ2-2; unclear D gene. V was shortened by 7 bases and J by 9 bases, with 18 bases between the two germline ends. Germline-derived CDR1 and CDR2 are SEHNR and FQNEAQ (reference sequence). This CDR3 is 14 amino acids long. The CDR3 DNA follows: TGTGCCAGCACGCCCCTCTCGGCTTTGAGGGAGCTGTTTTTT. Residues: CASTPLSALRELFF.

This clone was counted between two and nine times. The chain joins TRBV4-2 to TRBJ2-5, with 8 bases aligning to TRBD2. This CDR3 comprises 18 residues. Per the germline V gene, CDR1 is LGHNA and CDR2 is YNFKEQ. V was pared by 1 base and J by 4 bases, with 14 bases of the junction left unmatched. In DNA, the CDR3 is TGTGCCAGCAGCCAAGTAAGCAGGGCGTTAGCGGGAACAGAGACCCAGTACTTC. It encodes CASSQVSRALAGTETQYF.

The chain has TRBV5-1 and TRBJ1-2; 8 nucleotides match TRBD1. Per germline, CDR1 SGHRS and CDR2 YFSETQ. The length of the CDR3 is 14 residues. J gave up 4 bases and V 0 bases, and 2 bases lay outside the gene matches. CDR3 coding DNA: TGCGCCAGCAGCTTGGGTGACAGGGGCTATGGCTACACCTTC. As protein: CASSLGDRGYGYTF.

This rearrangement joins TRBV7-6 to TRBJ1-4; D possibly corresponds to TRBD1 (5 bases). V was cut by 1 base and J by 8 bases, with 11 bases left in between. CDR3 length equals 14 residues. Looked up from germline, CDR1 is SGHVS and CDR2 is FNYEAQ. DNA of the CDR3: TGTGCCAGCAGCTTAGGTGGACGGGGGGAAAAACTGTTTTTT. As protein: CASSLGGRGEKLFF.

In DNA form, the CDR3 reads TGTGCCAGCAGCCCCCGAAGTCAAGAGACCCAGTACTTC. It yields the protein CASSPRSQETQYF. The chain uses TRBV5-4 and TRBJ2-5, with D unresolved. V gave up 4 bases and J gave up 2 bases, with 9 bases separating them. Looked up from germline, CDR1 is SGHNT and CDR2 is YYREEE (reference sequence). This CDR3 contains 13 residues.

This clone was seen a handful of times. The genes are TRBV27 and TRBJ1-6; D unclear. Trimming pared 3 bases from V and 8 bases from J, leaving 5 bases between. The CDR3 extends over 12 amino acids. In germline, CDR1 is MNHEY, CDR2 SMNVEV (reference sequence). DNA of the CDR3: TGTGCCAGCAGTTTCCTGGATTCACCCCTCCACTTT. This codes for CASSFLDSPLHF.

The chain has TRBV25-1 and TRBJ2-7; weak D call: TRBD2 (5 bases). Trimming left V 8 bases short and J 0 bases short, with 11 bases between. The CDR3 is 13 amino acids. Germline CDR1 MGHDK, CDR2 SYGVNS. CDR3 nucleotide sequence: TGTGCCAGCGAGTCGGACTTCTCCTACGAGCAGTACTTC. Amino acid sequence: CASESDFSYEQYF.

The chain is built from TRBV5-1 and TRBJ2-1; D may correspond to TRBD1 or TRBD2 (6 bases each). V lost 0 bases and J lost 5, with 12 bases in between. The germline CDR1 and CDR2 sequences are SGHRS and YFSETQ. This CDR3 comprises 15 residues. The CDR3 loop reads CASSLVGGGNNEQFF. The CDR3 nucleotides are TGCGCCAGCAGCTTGGTCGGAGGGGGAAACAATGAGCAGTTCTTC.

This sequence joins TRBV5-1 and TRBJ1-6, with a tentative D call TRBD1 (5 bases). The V and J ends lost 4 bases and 1 base respectively, with 18 bases between them. This CDR3 has 18 amino acids. Germline V gives CDR1 SGHRS, CDR2 YFSETQ. In DNA form, the CDR3 reads TGCGCCAGCAGCGCGACAGCTTGGGGGGTATCCTATAATTCACCCCTCCACTTT. The encoded protein is CASSATAWGVSYNSPLHF.

Only one count was recorded for this clone. The chain recombines TRBV18 with TRBJ2-7; D perhaps matches TRBD1 (6 bases). The CDR3 runs 15 residues. The V end lost 3 bases, the J end lost 5 bases, and 17 bases lay between the germline ends. CDR1 and CDR2 (germline): KGHSH, LQKENI. The DNA of the CDR3 is TGTGCCAGCTCACCCGGCCAGGGGAGTTTCGACGAGCAGTACTTC. This sequence encodes CASSPGQGSFDEQYF.

The chain links TRBV18 to TRBJ2-3; no clear D gene. CDR1 and CDR2 from the germline V gene are KGHSH and LQKENI. CDR3 length: 14 residues. Trimming removed 2 bases at V and 1 base at J, with 7 bases between. The CDR3 spells CASSPGFGTDTQYF. CDR3 bases: TGTGCCAGCTCACCAGGGTTCGGCACAGATACGCAGTATTTT.

The chain combines TRBV7-2 with TRBJ2-3; D gene uncertain. V was shortened by 5 bases and J by 2 bases, with 5 bases between the two germline ends. The germline CDR1 and CDR2 sequences are SGHTA and FQGNSA. The CDR3 contains 12 residues. The CDR3 nucleotides are TGTGCCAGCAGCCCTTTCACAGATACGCAGTATTTT. Its protein is CASSPFTDTQYF.

In its sample, this clone was seen a few times. The chain employs TRBV7-2 and TRBJ2-3; D is ambiguous. The germline V gene encodes CDR1 SGHTA and CDR2 FQGNSA. V shed 2 bases and J shed 2 bases, with 8 bases lying between them. This CDR3 is 14 amino acids long. The CDR3 DNA reads as TGTGCCAGCAGCTTAATCCCAAACACAGATACGCAGTATTTT. It is translated as CASSLIPNTDTQYF.

V usage is TRBV5-1 and J usage is TRBJ1-1; the D gene is possibly TRBD1 (5 bases). V was trimmed by 4 bases and J by 3 bases, leaving 13 bases between them. The length of the CDR3 is 14 residues. Germline assignment: CDR1 SGHRS and CDR2 YFSETQ. This CDR3 reads CASSRGDRDTEAFF. DNA for the CDR3: TGCGCCAGCAGCCGGGGGGATCGGGACACTGAAGCTTTCTTT.

V is TRBV4-2 and J is TRBJ1-1, with a weak D call TRBD1 (5 bases). The V end was cut by 0 bases, the J end by 2 bases, with 13 bases between. This CDR3 spans 16 amino acids. Germline CDR1 reads LGHNA; CDR2 reads YNFKEQ. CDR3 in DNA: TGTGCCAGCAGCCAAGACTCCCTGGGGGTAAACACTGAAGCTTTCTTT. Its protein is CASSQDSLGVNTEAFF.

The chain couples TRBV19 to TRBJ1-2; tentative D call: TRBD1 (5 bases). CDR3 length: 13 amino acids. Germline V CDR1 and CDR2: LNHDA, SQIVND (reference sequence). The V gene lost 6 bases and the J gene lost 2 bases, with 10 bases spanning the gap. CDR3 in amino acids: CASRAGENYGYTF. CDR3 nucleotides: TGTGCCAGTAGAGCGGGGGAGAACTATGGCTACACCTTC.

This clone was detected once. The chain is built from TRBV19 and TRBJ2-7; 9 bases fit TRBD1. J gave up 5 bases and V 5 bases, and 7 bases lay outside the gene matches. This CDR3 has 14 amino acids. The V gene's germline CDR1 is LNHDA and CDR2 SQIVND (reference sequence). CDR3 amino acids: CASSADRGLDEQYF. DNA of the CDR3: TGTGCCAGTAGTGCGGACAGGGGTCTTGACGAGCAGTACTTC.

V usage is TRBV19 and J usage is TRBJ2-1; D perhaps matches TRBD1 (6 bases). The CDR3 runs 12 residues. Germline CDR1 LNHDA, CDR2 SQIVND (reference sequence). The V end was cut by 6 bases, the J end by 8 bases, with 11 bases between. This CDR3 reads CASRSRGHEQFF. CDR3 nucleotides: TGTGCCAGTAGATCCAGGGGCCATGAGCAGTTCTTC.

The chain uses TRBV27 and TRBJ2-1; 8 nucleotides match TRBD2. The V and J ends lost 6 bases and 10 bases, in that order; junction bases with no gene match: 14. The CDR3 loop spans 15 amino acids. Germline V CDR1 and CDR2: MNHEY, SMNVEV (reference sequence). This CDR3 reads CASSPPGLGVGEQFF. The CDR3 DNA follows: TGTGCCAGCAGCCCACCGGGACTAGGCGTAGGAGAGCAGTTCTTC.

The chain is built from TRBV7-8 and TRBJ2-5, with TRBD2 identical over 8 bases. In germline, CDR1 is SGHVS, CDR2 FQNEAQ. Unmatched junction bases numbered 4, after V lost 5 bases and J lost 5 bases. There are 13 residues in the CDR3. CDR3 sequence (DNA): TGTGCCAGCAGCGACGGGGGGGTCGAGACCCAGTACTTC. This codes for CASSDGGVETQYF.